These 32 T cell receptor beta chains originate from one sample sequenced in a study of T cells in Graves' hyperthyroidism and ophthalmopathy. TCR beta CDR3 regions were amplified from RNA. During a first-round RT-PCR of the TCR CDR3, the HTBI primer set was used. In TCRdb, the multiplex PCR reads were re-called with MiXCR into one record per CDR3 protein. Of about 98,000 distinct CDR3 sequences listed, about 40% are singletons. What was sequenced was peripheral blood or thyroid tissue (not recorded which). The receptor source for this set is a young woman with Graves' hyperthyroidism.

This chain uses TRBV7-9 with TRBJ1-5; D is possibly TRBD1 (5 bases). Germline loops: CDR1 SEHNR, CDR2 FQNEAQ (reference sequence). V lost 6 bases and J 9 bases, leaving 15 bases between the germline ends. CDR3 size: 13 residues. CDR3 nucleotides: TGTGCCAGCAGGCGGAATAGGGGAGGGCCCCAGCATTTT. Residues: CASRRNRGGPQHF.

This clonotype was seen at least ten times. The rearrangement joins TRBV12-3 or TRBV12-4 to TRBJ2-6; D is unclear. V lost 10 bases, J lost 2 bases, and 12 bases lay in between. This CDR3 spans 14 amino acids. The CDR3 DNA follows: TGTGCCACAGCCCGTGGGGCTGGGGCCAACGTCCTGACTTTC. Encoded protein: CATARGAGANVLTF.

With regard to this clonotype: A clone one base away is much larger, so this may be a read error. V usage is TRBV4-1 and J usage is TRBJ1-4; possible D gene TRBD1, 5 bases. The germline gives CDR1 MGHRA, CDR2 YSYEKL. The CDR3 is made up of 14 amino acids. Between the trimmed V and J ends, which lost 11 bases and 1 base, there was a span of 14 bases. The CDR3, as DNA: TGCGCCGGCCTGAGGGACCGAACTAATGAAAAACTGTTTTTT. This gives the protein CAGLRDRTNEKLFF.

This rearrangement joins TRBV5-1 to TRBJ1-4, with a possible D match to TRBD1 (5 bases). The length of the CDR3 is 14 residues. V was trimmed by 5 bases and J by 7 bases, leaving 15 bases between them. Per the germline V gene, CDR1 is SGHRS and CDR2 is YFSETQ. Written as DNA, the CDR3 is TGCGCCAGCAGGGCGGGGAGGGGTGGTGAAAAACTGTTTTTT. It codes for CASRAGRGGEKLFF.

The chain is built from TRBV7-3 and TRBJ1-5, with unresolved D. Looked up from germline, CDR1 is SGHTA and CDR2 is FQGTGA. Trimming took off 11 bases at V and 2 bases at J, with 13 bases between the two ends. This CDR3 is built from 13 residues. The CDR3: CASRRGGNQPQHF. CDR3 bases: TGTGCCTCACGCCGGGGTGGCAATCAGCCCCAGCATTTT.

The chain couples TRBV10-3 to TRBJ2-3; D gene ambiguous. The germline V and J ends were trimmed by 3 bases and 4 bases, with 8 bases remaining between them. CDR3 length: 13 amino acids. Germline loops: CDR1 ENHRY, CDR2 SYGVKD. The CDR3 DNA follows: TGTGCCATCAGTGACGGTTTTGCAGATACGCAGTATTTT. Amino acid sequence: CAISDGFADTQYF.

About this clonotype: One end of the junction is discordant with germline, which a read error may explain. The chain joins TRBV20-1 to TRBJ1-5; D unclear. This CDR3 has 15 amino acids. Germline-derived CDR1 and CDR2 are DFQATT and SNEGSKA (reference sequence). DNA for the CDR3: TGCAGTGCTAGAACAAGGACCTGGAGCAGTCAGCCCCAGCATTTT. As protein: CSARTRTWSSQPQHF.

This clonotype came up many times. The chain couples TRBV2 to TRBJ2-1; D gene unclear. V was clipped by 5 bases and J by 8 bases, with 10 bases between them. Per germline, CDR1 SNHLY and CDR2 FYNNEI. The CDR3 totals 12 residues. CDR3 protein: CASSSGQDEQFF. CDR3 DNA: TGTGCCAGCAGTTCTGGCCAGGATGAGCAGTTCTTC.

This clonotype was found many times. V usage is TRBV10-2 and J usage is TRBJ2-5; perhaps TRBD1 as D (7 bases). This CDR3 comprises 14 residues. The V end was cut by 6 bases, the J end by 2 bases, with 13 bases between. From germline, CDR1 is WSHSY and CDR2 SAAADI. The chain's CDR3 is CASSPAGQQETQYF. In DNA form, the CDR3 reads TGCGCCAGCAGCCCCGCGGGACAGCAAGAGACCCAGTACTTC.

The CDR3: CSADGGGETQHF. The CDR3, as DNA: TGCAGTGCAGACGGGGGGGGAGAGACCCAGCATTTT. The chain couples TRBV20-1 to TRBJ1-5, with D possibly TRBD1 on 5 matching bases. Germline V gene lookup returns CDR1 DFQATT and CDR2 SNEGSKA (reference sequence). Trimming shortened V by 6 bases and J by 11 bases, and 17 bases separated the two germline ends. This CDR3 region has 12 residues.

V usage is TRBV12-5 and J usage is TRBJ1-4; D gene unclear. CDR1 and CDR2 (germline): LGHNT, FRNRAP. The CDR3 length is 13 residues. V was shortened by 5 bases and J by 0 bases, with 4 bases between the two germline ends. The CDR3 DNA follows: TGTGCTAGTGGTCCCGCAACTAATGAAAAACTGTTTTTT. Encoded protein: CASGPATNEKLFF.

This clonotype was counted many times. The rearrangement joins TRBV9 to TRBJ2-3; D gene ambiguous. The CDR3 is 14 residues long. V shed 0 bases and J shed 1 base, with 6 bases lying between them. Germline values: CDR1 SGDLS, CDR2 YYNGEE. This CDR3 is CASSVVDGTDTQYF. The CDR3 nucleotides read TGTGCCAGCAGCGTAGTGGACGGCACAGATACGCAGTATTTT.

Regarding this clonotype: One end of the junction does not line up with germline, which may come from a read error. J is TRBJ2-7 and V is TRBV7-9; tentatively, D is TRBD1 (6 bases). CDR1 and CDR2 (germline): SEHNR, FQNEAQ (reference sequence). The CDR3 sequence is 15 residues long. CDR3 nucleotides: TGTGCCAGCAGCAGACCGGGGCAGGGGAAGTACGAGCAGTGCTTC. The encoded protein is CASSRPGQGKYEQCF.

A single count supports this clonotype. A read error may be the cause here, since a much bigger clone is one base away. No conserved phenylalanine or tryptophan ends this CDR3, so it is likely a read error. The V gene is TRBV27, the J gene TRBJ1-5, with D hard to call. Germline V gene lookup returns CDR1 MNHEY and CDR2 SMNVEV (reference sequence). Trimming left V 9 bases short and J 7 bases short, with 10 bases between. The CDR3 totals 11 residues. The CDR3 DNA reads TGTGCCAGTGGACCGCAGCAGCCCCAGCATCTT. Residues: CASGPQQPQHL.

This clonotype was detected many times. The chain recombines TRBV7-9 with TRBJ2-7, with D perhaps TRBD1 (6 bases). This CDR3 spans 15 amino acids. In germline, CDR1 is SEHNR, CDR2 FQNEAQ (reference sequence). V was cut by 5 bases and J by 0 bases, with 14 bases left in between. CDR3 in DNA: TGTGCCAGCAGCCATCGGACAGCGAGCTCCTACGAGCAGTACTTC. It specifies CASSHRTASSYEQYF.

This clonotype came up many times. This chain links TRBV7-9 with TRBJ1-6, with D maybe TRBD1 (6 bases). The CDR3 consists of 14 residues. CDR1 and CDR2 (germline): SEHNR, FQNEAQ (reference sequence). V was shortened by 5 bases and J by 8 bases, with 13 bases between the two germline ends. The CDR3 DNA sequence: TGTGCCAGCAGCGAGGTCAGGGGTGATTCACCCCTCCACTTT. Translation gives CASSEVRGDSPLHF.

This clonotype was recorded at least ten times. This rearrangement joins TRBV19 to TRBJ1-5; the D is unclear. The CDR3 spans 13 residues. CDR1 and CDR2 (germline): LNHDA, SQIVND (reference sequence). The ends were cut back, 6 bases at V and 3 bases at J, with 9 bases in the middle. The CDR3 sequence is CASRERLNQPQHF. In nucleotides, the CDR3 is TGTGCCAGTAGGGAAAGACTCAATCAGCCCCAGCATTTT.

This clonotype was observed a single time. This rearrangement joins TRBV5-1 to TRBJ2-2, with 7 bases aligning to TRBD1. This CDR3 is 14 amino acids long. The germline gives CDR1 SGHRS, CDR2 YFSETQ. V lost 6 bases to trimming and J lost 6 bases; unmatched junction nucleotides: 8. The CDR3 coding sequence is TGCGCCAGCACTAAGGGGGCGTCGGCCGGGGAGCTGTTTTTT. It codes for CASTKGASAGELFF. Full variable domain (rest looked up from reference TRBV5-1 and TRBJ2-2): KAGVTQTPRYLIKTRGQQVTLSCSPISGHRSVSWYQQTPGQGLQFLFEYFSETQRNKGNFPGRFSGRQFSNSRSEMNVSTLELGDSALYLCASTKGASAGELFFGEGSRLTVL.

There are many counts of this clonotype. The CDR3 loop is CASSPPFSGANVLTF. For the CDR3, the DNA is TGTGCCAGCAGCCCCCCGTTCTCTGGGGCCAACGTCCTGACTTTC. The chain is built from TRBV11-1 and TRBJ2-6; D not resolved. Germline assignment: CDR1 SGHAT and CDR2 FQDESV (reference sequence). Trimming removed 5 bases at V and 0 bases at J, with 8 bases between. The CDR3 is 15 residues long.

CDR3 region: CAISEFDRYGYTF. CDR3 nucleotide sequence: TGTGCCATCAGTGAGTTCGACAGGTATGGCTACACCTTC. The J gene is TRBJ1-2, the V gene TRBV10-3, with a weak D call TRBD1 (6 bases). The CDR3 is 13 residues long. The V end was cut by 1 base, the J end by 5 bases, with 8 bases between. CDR1 and CDR2 (germline): ENHRY, SYGVKD.

This clonotype has a count of ten or more. The CDR3 reads CASSAQRVAGASYEQYF. The DNA of the CDR3 is TGTGCCAGCAGTGCCCAGCGGGTAGCGGGAGCCTCCTACGAGCAGTACTTC. V gene TRBV6-5 combines with J gene TRBJ2-7; 9 nucleotides agree with TRBD2. The V and J ends lost 5 bases and 0 bases, in that order; junction bases with no gene match: 11. The germline gives CDR1 MNHEY, CDR2 SVGAGI. This CDR3 contains 17 residues.

The chain is built from TRBV28 and TRBJ2-7; tentatively, D is TRBD2 (6 bases). This CDR3 comprises 17 residues. The V gene's germline CDR1 is MDHEN and CDR2 SYDVKM. Trimming stripped 2 bases from V and 0 bases from J, with 17 bases between. The CDR3 loop reads CASSLGPSSALSYEQYF. Here the CDR3 DNA reads TGTGCCAGCAGTTTAGGACCCTCTAGCGCGCTCTCCTACGAGCAGTACTTC.

Turning to this clonotype: At one boundary the junction diverges from the germline segment, which might be a read error. Here the CDR3 reads CASSHSGLAEGETQYF. The CDR3 coding sequence is TGCGCCAGCAGCCATTCCGGACTAGCGGAAGGGGAGACCCAGTACTTC. The chain recombines TRBV7-3 with TRBJ2-5; 10 bases match TRBD2. Germline CDR1 reads SGHTA; CDR2 reads FQGTGA. CDR3 length equals 16 residues. Based on the CDR3 plus reference TRBV7-3 and TRBJ2-5, the full variable domain is GAGVSQTPSNKVTEKGKYVELRCDPISGHTALYWYRQSLGQGPEFLIYFQGTGAADDSGLPNDRFFAVRPEGSVSTLKIQRTERGDSAVYLCASSHSGLAEGETQYFGPGTRLLVL.

This clonotype has more than one count but fewer than ten. The genes are TRBV19 and TRBJ2-7, with D hard to call. Germline V lookup: CDR1 LNHDA, CDR2 SQIVND (reference sequence). The CDR3 spans 15 residues. Trimming shortened V by 3 bases and J by 0 bases, and 12 bases separated the two germline ends. Here the CDR3 reads CASSIWRTGSYEQYF. The CDR3 nucleotides read TGTGCCAGTAGTATCTGGCGAACGGGCTCCTACGAGCAGTACTTC.

This clonotype was recorded at least ten times. This chain uses TRBV7-3 with TRBJ1-1, with 7 bases fitting TRBD1. The germline V gene has CDR1 SGHTA and CDR2 FQGTGA. The CDR3 spans 14 residues. V shed 6 bases and J 3 bases; nucleotides not matched to a gene: 7. DNA for the CDR3: TGTGCCAGCAGTGCAACAGGGGAGGACACTGAAGCTTTCTTT. It encodes CASSATGEDTEAFF.

For this clonotype: Since a much larger clone is just one base distant, this may be a read error. This chain connects TRBV6-1 to TRBJ1-1; D not certain. The CDR3 extends over 13 amino acids. Per the germline V gene, CDR1 is MNHNS and CDR2 is SASEGT. CDR3 coding DNA: TGTGCCAGCAGTGTGGACGGAGACACTGTAGCTTTCTTT. Translated, it gives CASSVDGDTVAFF.

The chain carries TRBV7-9 and TRBJ2-5, with TRBD1 identical over 11 bases. The V segment lost 5 bases and the J segment 5 bases; nucleotides outside the gene matches: 13. CDR1 is SEHNR and CDR2 is FQNEAQ in the germline V gene (reference sequence). CDR3 size: 17 residues. This CDR3 is CASSHGQGAGGPETQYF. Here the CDR3 DNA reads TGTGCCAGCAGCCACGGACAGGGGGCGGGAGGGCCTGAGACCCAGTACTTC.

This clonotype was picked up many times. The chain employs TRBV28 and TRBJ1-2; 9 bases fit TRBD1. With V trimmed by 3 bases and J by 8 bases, 10 bases remained unmatched. CDR3 length: 15 amino acids. Germline CDR1 and CDR2: MDHEN and SYDVKM. The CDR3 region is CASSFRLDRGPGYTF. The CDR3 coding sequence is TGTGCCAGCAGTTTCCGCCTGGACAGGGGACCGGGCTACACCTTC.

The chain carries TRBV19 and TRBJ2-7; 12 bases align to TRBD2. CDR1 LNHDA and CDR2 SQIVND come from the germline V gene (reference sequence). The CDR3 is 17 residues long. V trimming: 4 bases; J trimming: 6 bases; junction bases outside the gene matches: 13. CDR3 nucleotides: TGTGCCAGTAGTAGACTGGGACTAGCGGGCCCCGTTGCCGAGCAGTACTTC. This gives the protein CASSRLGLAGPVAEQYF. Drawing the rest from reference TRBV19 and TRBJ2-7, the complete variable domain is DGGITQSPKYLFRKEGQNVTLSCEQNLNHDAMYWYRQDPGQGLRLIYYSQIVNDFQKGDIAEGYSVSREKKESFPLTVTSAQKNPTAFYLCASSRLGLAGPVAEQYFGPGTRLTVT.

The chain employs TRBV15 and TRBJ2-5; 8 bases map to TRBD2. Trimming cost V 3 bases and J 4 bases; bases outside gene matches: 4. Germline loops: CDR1 LNHNV, CDR2 YYDKDF (reference sequence). The CDR3 has 14 residues. The DNA of the CDR3 is TGTGCCACCAGCAGCGCCCGGGGGGGAGAGACCCAGTACTTC. Amino acids: CATSSARGGETQYF.

This clonotype was recorded at least ten times. CDR3 nucleotides: TGTGCCAGCAGTATGGACGGCTATGGCTACACCTTC. The encoded protein is CASSMDGYGYTF. The genes are TRBV28 and TRBJ1-2, with D uncertain. V lost 5 bases and J 4 bases, leaving 8 bases between the germline ends. The CDR3 extends over 12 amino acids. The V gene's germline CDR1 is MDHEN and CDR2 SYDVKM.

This clonotype was found many times. The gene calls are TRBV4-1 and TRBJ1-6; D ambiguous. Germline CDR1 is MGHRA and CDR2 is YSYEKL. CDR3 length: 14 residues. V was cut by 1 base and J by 8 bases, with 9 bases left in between. CDR3 in amino acids: CASSQVVHDSPLHF. The CDR3 nucleotides read TGCGCCAGCAGCCAAGTTGTCCACGATTCACCCCTCCACTTT.